This T cell receptor (beta chain) was identified during a study of early T cells in non-severe SARS-CoV-2 infection. TCRdb recomputed calls from the 5' RACE reads with MiXCR, one row per CDR3 protein. The repertoire holds around 80,000 distinct CDR3 sequences, with 11% as singletons. About this clonotype itself: This may arise from a read error, as a much more abundant clone is one base away. The final CDR3 position lacks the conserved phenylalanine or tryptophan, pointing to a likely read error.

From germline, CDR1 is DFQATT and CDR2 SNEGSKA (reference sequence). The CDR3 contains 14 residues. The V and J ends lost 5 bases and 7 bases, in that order; junction bases with no gene match: 10. The rearrangement joins TRBV20-1 to TRBJ1-4, with 7 positions matching TRBD1. The sequence was obtained from an adult who was a healthcare worker with PCR-confirmed SARS-CoV-2 infection or an uninfected control (not recorded which). Here the sequenced sample was whole blood, taken at baseline. The CDR3 is CSARPGGVAEKLFS. CDR3 DNA sequence: TGCAGTGCTCGCCCAGGGGGGGTGGCTGAAAAACTGTTTTCT.